The 5 T cell receptor beta chains reported below all come from one sample, sequenced in a study of blood T cell repertoires in COVID-19. TCRdb's table, derived via immunoSEQ multiplex PCR, lists solely in-frame clones and lacks some. The table includes 60,000 or so clones, 85% to 90% detected once. Sequencing input: peripheral blood. The receptors derive from a human donor with active COVID-19. The donor label of this sample is uncertain.

The J gene is TRBJ1-5, the V gene TRBV5-6, with 8 nucleotides matching TRBD1. The CDR3 has 14 residues. Germline CDR1 SGHDT, CDR2 YYEEEE. With V trimmed by 6 bases and J by 6 bases, 8 bases remained unmatched. CDR3 nucleotide sequence: TGTGCCAGCAACTACAGGGGGTTCGGTCAGCCCCAGCATTTT. Translating it yields CASNYRGFGQPQHF.

This sequence joins TRBV19 and TRBJ1-1; 9 bases align to TRBD1. Germline V gene data show CDR1 as LNHDA and CDR2 as SQIVND (reference sequence). This CDR3 region has 13 residues. The J segment lost 1 base and the V segment lost 9 bases, leaving 3 bases of the junction unmatched. CDR3 coding DNA: TGTGCCAGCAACAGGGGGCGGAACACTGAAGCTTTCTTT. This translates into CASNRGRNTEAFF.

The V and J genes are TRBV11-3 and TRBJ2-5, with 10 bases lining up with TRBD1. Germline values: CDR1 SGHNT, CDR2 YENEEA. V was clipped by 5 bases and J by 5 bases; unmatched bases: 8. CDR3 length: 15 residues. The CDR3 DNA reads as TGTGCCAGCAGCCCACGACAGGGGGCTGGGGAGACCCAGTACTTC. It translates to CASSPRQGAGETQYF.

J is TRBJ1-2 and V is TRBV19; no clear D gene. Germline assignment: CDR1 LNHDA and CDR2 SQIVND (reference sequence). CDR3 size: 14 residues. V shed 3 bases and J shed 0 bases, with 8 bases lying between them. The CDR3 DNA reads as TGTGCCAGTAGTATCAGTGAAGCTAACTATGGCTACACCTTC. Its translation is CASSISEANYGYTF.

The rearrangement joins TRBV6-2 or TRBV6-3 to TRBJ2-5; D may be TRBD2 (6 bases). The CDR3 covers 15 residues. The germline V gene encodes CDR1 MNHEY and CDR2 SVGEGT. Trimming left V 5 bases short and J 4 bases short, with 17 bases between. CDR3 amino acids: CASSTRLGGLETQYF. CDR3 DNA: TGTGCCAGCAGTACTCGACTAGGAGGCTTAGAGACCCAGTACTTC.